The 24 T cell receptor beta chains in this list originate from one sample, sequenced in a study of human T cells and chemical hapten exposure. Documented time point: patch test 3, about 24 weeks after DPC sensitization. Treatment given: therapeutic diphenylcyclopropenone sensitization with weekly scalp DPC. TCRdb passed the RACE reads through MiXCR, listing each CDR3 protein once. The sample consists of more than 150,000 distinct CDR3 sequences, about 25% of them appearing once. Source: whole blood, taken in connection with sensitization to the hapten diphenylcyclopropenone (DPC). These receptors were collected from a middle-aged woman with alopecia areata. Some clones in this sample may be carry-over from other donors' samples.

This clonotype has a count of ten or more. The rearrangement links TRBV6-5 to TRBJ2-5; D is unresolved. The germline V gene has CDR1 MNHEY and CDR2 SVGAGI. The CDR3 loop spans 12 amino acids. V shed 2 bases and J shed 2 bases, with 3 bases lying between them. The CDR3 reads CASSYQQETQYF. DNA of the CDR3: TGTGCCAGCAGTTACCAGCAAGAGACCCAGTACTTC.

The chain links TRBV4-3 to TRBJ2-2, with a possible D match to TRBD2 (5 bases). The germline CDR1 and CDR2 sequences are LGHNA and YSLEER. The CDR3 is 16 amino acids. Trimming removed 3 bases from V and 5 bases from J, with 16 bases in between. The CDR3 DNA is TGCGCCAGCAGCCAGGGAACTGGGGAGAAAACCGGGGAGCTGTTTTTT. Amino acid sequence: CASSQGTGEKTGELFF.

This clonotype has just a few counts. The V gene is TRBV12-3 or TRBV12-4, the J gene TRBJ2-2; D gene uncertain. This CDR3 comprises 16 residues. Trimming shortened V by 2 bases and J by 0 bases, and 10 bases separated the two germline ends. CDR3 loop: CASSLRLGANTGELFF. CDR3 bases: TGTGCCAGCAGTTTAAGGTTAGGCGCGAACACCGGGGAGCTGTTTTTT.

CDR3 loop: CAISETGTYGYTF. The CDR3 bases are TGTGCCATCAGTGAAACAGGGACGTATGGCTACACCTTC. The rearrangement joins TRBV10-3 to TRBJ1-2, with D possibly being TRBD1 (6 bases). V dropped 3 bases and J dropped 5 bases, with 10 bases sitting between them. Looked up from germline, CDR1 is ENHRY and CDR2 is SYGVKD. The CDR3 is made up of 13 amino acids.

The rearrangement joins TRBV6-2 or TRBV6-3 to TRBJ1-5, with D possibly being TRBD1 (6 bases). The germline CDR1 and CDR2 sequences are MNHEY and SVGEGT. The CDR3 has 15 residues. The ends were cut back, 2 bases at V and 2 bases at J, with 10 bases in the middle. The CDR3 spells CASSYGGSGNQPQHF. Here the CDR3 DNA reads TGTGCCAGCAGTTACGGGGGCTCGGGCAATCAGCCCCAGCATTTT.

This clonotype was recorded at least ten times. V and J are TRBV20-1 and TRBJ2-1; TRBD2 matches at 10 bases. V dropped 4 bases and J dropped 6; count of bases not matched to a gene: 6. The CDR3 extends over 14 amino acids. Germline-derived CDR1 and CDR2 are DFQATT and SNEGSKA (reference sequence). The CDR3 DNA reads TGCAGTGCTAATGGACTAGCGGACTTCAATGAGCAGTTCTTC. This translates into CSANGLADFNEQFF.

V usage is TRBV4-3 and J usage is TRBJ1-1; D remains unclear. Germline V CDR1 and CDR2: LGHNA, YSLEER. The germline V and J ends were trimmed by 4 bases and 1 base, with 10 bases remaining between them. The CDR3 contains 14 residues. This CDR3 reads CASSPHSRNTEAFF. The CDR3 bases are TGCGCCAGCAGCCCTCACTCCCGGAACACTGAAGCTTTCTTT.

The chain recombines TRBV4-2 with TRBJ1-2; D gene unclear. The CDR3 covers 14 residues. Germline V gives CDR1 LGHNA, CDR2 YNFKEQ. The V and J ends lost 4 bases and 2 bases respectively, with 11 bases between them. The DNA of the CDR3 is TGTGCCAGCAGCCCGTATCCCACAAACTATGGCTACACCTTC. This codes for CASSPYPTNYGYTF.

This clonotype was seen a handful of times. The V gene is TRBV6-5, the J gene TRBJ2-2; D is possibly TRBD1 (5 bases). Germline V lookup: CDR1 MNHEY, CDR2 SVGAGI. The CDR3 is made up of 13 amino acids. Trimming removed 5 bases at V and 6 bases at J, with 10 bases between. The CDR3 sequence: CASSDRSPGELFF. The CDR3, as DNA: TGTGCCAGCAGTGACAGAAGCCCCGGGGAGCTGTTTTTT.

This clonotype was counted between two and nine times. This rearrangement joins TRBV20-1 to TRBJ2-3; 7 bases fit TRBD2. The CDR3 covers 15 residues. CDR1 and CDR2 from the germline V gene are DFQATT and SNEGSKA (reference sequence). V gave up 3 bases and J gave up 0 bases; unmatched junction bases: 6. This chain's CDR3 is CSASASGFSTDTQYF. The CDR3 DNA is TGCAGTGCTAGCGCTAGCGGTTTTAGCACAGATACGCAGTATTTT.

The chain joins TRBV20-1 to TRBJ2-1; 7 bases are shared with TRBD1. Germline CDR1 DFQATT, CDR2 SNEGSKA (reference sequence). Trimming at V came to 1 base and at J to 8 bases, leaving 8 bases not matched to a gene. This CDR3 spans 14 amino acids. The CDR3 bases are TGCAGTGCTAGAGCTGCGACAGGGTGGGATGAGCAGTTCTTC. Encoded protein: CSARAATGWDEQFF.

Only a few counts were recorded for this clonotype. The rearrangement links TRBV20-1 to TRBJ1-2; TRBD1 agrees at 8 bases. J lost 6 bases, V lost 4 bases, and 4 bases had no gene match. The CDR3 loop spans 12 amino acids. Germline lookup yields CDR1 DFQATT and CDR2 SNEGSKA (reference sequence). CDR3 nucleotide sequence: TGCAGTGCTACCCAGGGGGCGGATGGCTACACCTTC. Residues: CSATQGADGYTF.

The chain combines TRBV9 with TRBJ2-7; no definite D call. The V gene lost 5 bases and the J gene lost 3 bases, with 18 bases spanning the gap. This CDR3 comprises 15 residues. Germline assignment: CDR1 SGDLS and CDR2 YYNGEE. This CDR3 reads CASSPPGSLYYEQYF. The CDR3 DNA is TGTGCCAGCAGTCCCCCCGGCAGTCTTTACTACGAGCAGTACTTC.

The rearrangement joins TRBV28 to TRBJ2-3, with 15 bases aligning to TRBD2. Germline assignment: CDR1 MDHEN and CDR2 SYDVKM. The V and J ends lost 5 bases and 12 bases, in that order; junction bases with no gene match: 6. The CDR3 has 14 amino acids. The CDR3 DNA follows: TGTGCCAGCAGTATCCCGGGACTAGCGGGAGGCCAGTATTTT. Translating gives CASSIPGLAGGQYF. Full variable domain (missing parts from reference TRBV28 and TRBJ2-3): DVKVTQSSRYLVKRTGEKVFLECVQDMDHENMFWYRQDPGLGLRLIYFSYDVKMKEKGDIPEGYSVSREKKERFSLILESASTNQTSMYLCASSIPGLAGGQYFGPGTRLTVL.

This clonotype turned up a few times. The chain recombines TRBV18 with TRBJ2-7; maybe TRBD1 (6 bases). Germline loops: CDR1 KGHSH, CDR2 LQKENI. The CDR3 is 15 amino acids. V was trimmed by 3 bases and J by 2 bases, leaving 14 bases between them. The CDR3 bases are TGTGCCAGCTCACCGGTCAGGGCAGGGGCCTACGAGCAGTACTTC. This gives the protein CASSPVRAGAYEQYF.

This clonotype was counted a few times. The genes are TRBV12-3 or TRBV12-4 and TRBJ2-1; D may match TRBD1 or TRBD2 (5 bases each). CDR3 length: 15 amino acids. V lost 4 bases to trimming and J lost 3 bases, with 13 bases between them. The CDR3 nucleotides are TGTGCCAGCAGTTCCCGAGGGGTGGTCTACAATGAGCAGTTCTTC. Amino acids: CASSSRGVVYNEQFF.

The rearrangement joins TRBV4-1 to TRBJ1-5; 8 nucleotides match TRBD1. V was pared by 4 bases and J by 7 bases, with 9 bases of the junction left unmatched. The CDR3 totals 15 residues. Germline V gene lookup returns CDR1 MGHRA and CDR2 YSYEKL. The DNA of the CDR3 is TGCGCCAGCAGCCCATCAGGGGGCTCGTGGCAGCCCCAGCATTTT. This encodes CASSPSGGSWQPQHF.

Ten or more counts support this clonotype. V and J are TRBV6-1 and TRBJ1-2; D not resolved. With 7 bases removed from V and 0 bases from J, the gap between germline ends came to 18 bases. The germline V gene has CDR1 MNHNS and CDR2 SASEGT. The CDR3 extends over 16 amino acids. CDR3 nucleotide sequence: TGTGCCAGCATCGGAAAAAACCAGGCAGCTAACTATGGCTACACCTTC. Amino acid sequence: CASIGKNQAANYGYTF.

The chain is built from TRBV7-2 and TRBJ2-4, with 7 bases that match TRBD1. CDR1 and CDR2 (germline): SGHTA, FQGNSA. Unmatched junction bases numbered 8, after V lost 4 bases and J lost 8 bases. The CDR3 sequence is 14 residues long. The CDR3 is CASSSQGSGDIQYF. The CDR3 DNA reads TGTGCCAGCAGCTCACAGGGGTCTGGGGACATTCAGTACTTC.

This clonotype has just a few counts. The chain is built from TRBV10-3 and TRBJ2-1; D is unresolved. Germline CDR1 and CDR2: ENHRY and SYGVKD. The CDR3 extends over 10 amino acids. Trimming cost V 8 bases and J 7 bases, with 6 bases left between them. The CDR3 loop reads CAIGDNEQFF. The CDR3 bases are TGTGCCATCGGAGATAATGAGCAGTTCTTC.

V is TRBV6-6 and J is TRBJ1-4; no definite D call. The V end was cut by 2 bases, the J end by 8 bases, with 9 bases between. Per the germline V gene, CDR1 is MNHNY and CDR2 is SVGAGI (reference sequence). The CDR3 sequence is 13 residues long. CDR3: CASSYPHREKLFF. The CDR3 nucleotides are TGTGCCAGCAGTTACCCCCATCGGGAAAAACTGTTTTTT.

The chain joins TRBV7-2 to TRBJ1-5, with 7 bases fitting TRBD1. The CDR3 loop spans 14 amino acids. In germline, CDR1 is SGHTA, CDR2 FQGNSA. With V trimmed by 5 bases and J by 3 bases, 4 bases remained unmatched. DNA of the CDR3: TGTGCCAGCAGCAAAGGGGGCTCCAATCAGCCCCAGCATTTT. This translates into CASSKGGSNQPQHF.

The chain is built from TRBV5-1 and TRBJ2-3; D is perhaps TRBD1 or TRBD2 (5 bases each). CDR3 length: 13 residues. Trimming cost V 4 bases and J 8 bases, with 14 bases left between them. CDR1 is SGHRS, CDR2 YFSETQ, per germline. The chain's CDR3 is CASSPGGSGTQYF. The CDR3 DNA is TGCGCCAGCAGCCCTGGGGGTTCCGGTACGCAGTATTTT.

This clonotype showed up just a few times. This chain connects TRBV20-1 to TRBJ2-1; D uncertain. Trimming removed 1 base from V and 3 bases from J, with 4 bases in between. CDR1 and CDR2 from the germline V gene are DFQATT and SNEGSKA (reference sequence). The CDR3 has 12 residues. The chain's CDR3 is CSARGHYNEQFF. CDR3 bases: TGCAGTGCTAGAGGGCACTACAATGAGCAGTTCTTC.